These T cell receptor beta chains were read from a single sample in a study of shared clonotypes between healthy human individuals. Only in-frame clones appear in the TCRdb table, and some are missing; sequencing was by immunoSEQ multiplex PCR. The sample contains approximately 2.5 million clones, over 85% of which appear only once. Sequences were obtained from naive CD4+ T cells sorted from blood. The source is a man aged 18 to 30 in good health. Each CDR3 is given with its conserved first and last residue. D genes are given only for firm matches. The size entry is marked missing in some rows and otherwise reads once, few, many or a size class.

d_gene	v_gene	abundance	len	j_gene	CDR3aa	CDR3nt
-	TRBV27	-	15	TRBJ2-7	CATRRALHGSYEQYF	TGTGCCACCAGACGGGCCCTTCACGGCTCCTACGAGCAGTACTTC
TRBD1	TRBV25-1	-	15	TRBJ2-7	CASSDTGTGIYEQYF	TGTGCCAGCAGTGATACCGGGACAGGGATTTACGAGCAGTACTTC
-	TRBV7-9	-	13	TRBJ1-1	CASSSDSYTEAFF	TGTGCCAGCAGCTCGGACAGTTACACTGAAGCTTTCTTT
TRBD2	TRBV7-9	once	19	TRBJ2-1	CASSFSSGGVQTPYNEQFF	TGTGCCAGCAGCTTTTCTTCGGGGGGGGTACAAACCCCCTACAATGAGCAGTTCTTC
TRBD1	TRBV5-1	-	16	TRBJ2-1	CASSPTTGTFYNEQFF	TGCGCCAGCAGCCCTACGACAGGGACGTTCTACAATGAGCAGTTCTTC
-	TRBV6-5	-	11	TRBJ1-1	CASSYLTEAFF	TGTGCCAGCAGTTACTTAACTGAGGCTTTCTTT
TRBD1	TRBV4-1	-	18	TRBJ1-4	CASSQVPGQELRAEKLFF	TGCGCCAGCAGCCAAGTCCCGGGACAGGAGCTACGGGCTGAAAAACTGTTTTTT
-	TRBV29-1	-	12	TRBJ2-7	CSVQTESYEQYF	TGCAGCGTCCAGACTGAATCCTACGAGCAGTACTTC
-	TRBV7-2	-	15	TRBJ1-5	CASSLSTGSNQPQHF	TGTGCCAGCAGCTTATCCACAGGGAGCAATCAGCCCCAGCATTTT
-	TRBV9	-	14	TRBJ1-6	CASSPRMMESPLHF	TGTGCCAGCAGCCCCCGGATGATGGAGTCACCCCTCCACTTT
-	TRBV6-5	-	14	TRBJ2-5	CASSMSTGRETQYF	TGTGCCAGCAGTATGAGTACGGGGAGAGAGACCCAGTACTTC
-	TRBV30	few	13	TRBJ1-5	CAWGTSPGQPQHF	TGTGCCTGGGGCACTTCACCGGGGCAGCCCCAGCATTTT
TRBD1	TRBV7-2	-	16	TRBJ1-3	CASSTPGQGSGNTIYF	TGTGCCAGCAGCACCCCGGGACAGGGAAGTGGAAACACCATATATTTT
TRBD2	TRBV14	-	17	TRBJ2-1	CASSQRLLAGVNIGQFF	TGTGCCAGCAGCCAAAGACTTCTAGCGGGAGTAAATATAGGGCAGTTCTTC
-	TRBV4-1	-	15	TRBJ2-2	CASSPFLRGTGELFF	TGCGCCAGCAGCCCCTTTCTGCGCGGCACCGGGGAGCTGTTTTTT
TRBD2	TRBV6-1	-	15	TRBJ2-5	CASIQGLAGVETQYF	TGTGCCAGCATCCAAGGACTAGCGGGAGTAGAGACCCAGTACTTC
-	TRBV4-1	-	13	TRBJ1-1	CASSQDRLTEAFF	TGCGCCAGCAGCCAAGATCGGCTCACTGAAGCTTTCTTT
TRBD2	TRBV2	-	15	TRBJ2-5	CASSLTSGGEETQYF	TGTGCCAGCAGCCTGACTAGCGGGGGGGAAGAGACCCAGTACTTC
TRBD2	TRBV10-3	-	14	TRBJ2-2	CAILAGLNTGELFF	TGTGCCATCCTAGCGGGATTGAACACCGGGGAGCTGTTTTTT
TRBD1	TRBV28	-	16	TRBJ2-6	CASSFGDSSGANVLTF	TGTGCCAGCAGTTTTGGGGACAGCTCTGGGGCCAACGTCCTGACTTTC
-	TRBV29-1	-	11	TRBJ2-1	CSVAGGNEQFF	TGCAGCGTTGCCGGGGGCAATGAGCAGTTCTTC
-	TRBV7-6	-	13	TRBJ2-3	CASSLGVADTQYF	TGTGCCAGCAGCTTGGGGGTCGCAGATACGCAGTATTTT
-	TRBV7-9	-	16	TRBJ1-5	CASSRSGGTPKWPQHF	TGTGCCAGCAGCCGCTCGGGGGGTACCCCAAAGTGGCCCCAGCATTTT
TRBD1	TRBV30	-	12	TRBJ1-4	CAATGDNEKLFF	TGTGCAGCGACAGGGGATAATGAAAAACTGTTTTTT
-	TRBV5-1	-	16	TRBJ1-1	CASSLRSGGRNTEAFF	TGCGCCAGCAGCTTGAGGAGCGGCGGCCGGAACACTGAAGCTTTCTTT
TRBD1	TRBV6-5	-	13	TRBJ1-2	CATNRGQGYGYTF	TGTGCCACCAACAGGGGGCAAGGCTATGGCTACACCTTC
-	TRBV7-2	-	12	TRBJ2-1	CASSLDRAVQFF	TGTGCCAGCAGCTTGGATAGAGCAGTGCAGTTCTTC
-	TRBV6-5	once	14	TRBJ1-1	CASRTVSWNTEAFF	TGTGCCAGCAGGACTGTGAGCTGGAACACTGAAGCTTTCTTT
TRBD1	TRBV10-1	-	15	TRBJ1-5	CATNSIRDRAQPQHF	TGCGCCACCAATTCAATTCGGGACAGAGCACAGCCCCAGCATTTT
TRBD1	TRBV4-1	few	13	TRBJ1-2	CASSQDRDRGYTF	TGCGCCAGCAGCCAAGATCGGGACAGGGGCTACACCTTC
-	TRBV7-8	-	16	TRBJ2-3	CASSLRQPQSTDTQYF	TGTGCCAGCAGCCTCCGACAGCCCCAAAGCACAGATACGCAGTATTTT